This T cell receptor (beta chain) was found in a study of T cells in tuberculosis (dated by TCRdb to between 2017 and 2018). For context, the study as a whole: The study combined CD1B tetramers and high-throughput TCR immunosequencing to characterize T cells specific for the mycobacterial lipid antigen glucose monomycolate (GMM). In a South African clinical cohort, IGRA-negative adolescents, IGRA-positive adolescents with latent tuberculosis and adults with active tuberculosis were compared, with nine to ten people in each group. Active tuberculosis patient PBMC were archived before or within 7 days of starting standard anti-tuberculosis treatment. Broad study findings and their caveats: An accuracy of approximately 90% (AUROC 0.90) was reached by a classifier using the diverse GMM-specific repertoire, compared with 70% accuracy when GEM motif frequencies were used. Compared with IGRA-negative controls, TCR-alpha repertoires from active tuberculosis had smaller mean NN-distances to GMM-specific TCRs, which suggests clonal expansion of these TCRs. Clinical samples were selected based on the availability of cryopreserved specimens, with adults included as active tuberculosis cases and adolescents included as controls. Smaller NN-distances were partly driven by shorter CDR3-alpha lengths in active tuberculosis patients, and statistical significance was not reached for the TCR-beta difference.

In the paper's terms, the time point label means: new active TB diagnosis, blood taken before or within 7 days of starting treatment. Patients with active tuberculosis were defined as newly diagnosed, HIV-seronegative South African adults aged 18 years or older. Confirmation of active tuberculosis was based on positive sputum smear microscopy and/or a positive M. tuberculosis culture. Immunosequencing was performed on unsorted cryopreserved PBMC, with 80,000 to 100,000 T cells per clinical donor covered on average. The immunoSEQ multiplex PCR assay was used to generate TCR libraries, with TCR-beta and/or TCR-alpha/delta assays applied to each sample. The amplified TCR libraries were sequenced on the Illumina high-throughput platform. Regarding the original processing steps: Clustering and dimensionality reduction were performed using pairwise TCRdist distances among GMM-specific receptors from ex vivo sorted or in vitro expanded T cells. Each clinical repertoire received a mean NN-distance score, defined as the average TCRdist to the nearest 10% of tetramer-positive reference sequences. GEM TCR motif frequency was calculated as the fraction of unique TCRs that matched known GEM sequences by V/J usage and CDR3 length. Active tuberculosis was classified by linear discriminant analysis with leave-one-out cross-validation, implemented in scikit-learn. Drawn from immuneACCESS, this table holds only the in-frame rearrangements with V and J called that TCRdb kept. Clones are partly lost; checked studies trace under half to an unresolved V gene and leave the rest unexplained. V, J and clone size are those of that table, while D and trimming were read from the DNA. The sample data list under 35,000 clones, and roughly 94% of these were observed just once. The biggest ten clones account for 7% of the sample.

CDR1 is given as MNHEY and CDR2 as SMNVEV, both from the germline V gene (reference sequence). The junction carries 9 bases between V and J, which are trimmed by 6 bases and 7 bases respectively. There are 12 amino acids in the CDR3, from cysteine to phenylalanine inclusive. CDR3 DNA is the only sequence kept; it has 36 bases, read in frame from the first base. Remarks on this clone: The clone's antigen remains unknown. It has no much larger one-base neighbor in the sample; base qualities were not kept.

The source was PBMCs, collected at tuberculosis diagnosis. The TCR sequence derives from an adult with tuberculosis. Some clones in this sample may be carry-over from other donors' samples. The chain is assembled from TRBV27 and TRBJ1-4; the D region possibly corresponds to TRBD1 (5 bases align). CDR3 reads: CASRTQGEKLFF. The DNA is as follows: TGTGCCAGCAGAACCCAGGGTGAAAAACTGTTTTTT.